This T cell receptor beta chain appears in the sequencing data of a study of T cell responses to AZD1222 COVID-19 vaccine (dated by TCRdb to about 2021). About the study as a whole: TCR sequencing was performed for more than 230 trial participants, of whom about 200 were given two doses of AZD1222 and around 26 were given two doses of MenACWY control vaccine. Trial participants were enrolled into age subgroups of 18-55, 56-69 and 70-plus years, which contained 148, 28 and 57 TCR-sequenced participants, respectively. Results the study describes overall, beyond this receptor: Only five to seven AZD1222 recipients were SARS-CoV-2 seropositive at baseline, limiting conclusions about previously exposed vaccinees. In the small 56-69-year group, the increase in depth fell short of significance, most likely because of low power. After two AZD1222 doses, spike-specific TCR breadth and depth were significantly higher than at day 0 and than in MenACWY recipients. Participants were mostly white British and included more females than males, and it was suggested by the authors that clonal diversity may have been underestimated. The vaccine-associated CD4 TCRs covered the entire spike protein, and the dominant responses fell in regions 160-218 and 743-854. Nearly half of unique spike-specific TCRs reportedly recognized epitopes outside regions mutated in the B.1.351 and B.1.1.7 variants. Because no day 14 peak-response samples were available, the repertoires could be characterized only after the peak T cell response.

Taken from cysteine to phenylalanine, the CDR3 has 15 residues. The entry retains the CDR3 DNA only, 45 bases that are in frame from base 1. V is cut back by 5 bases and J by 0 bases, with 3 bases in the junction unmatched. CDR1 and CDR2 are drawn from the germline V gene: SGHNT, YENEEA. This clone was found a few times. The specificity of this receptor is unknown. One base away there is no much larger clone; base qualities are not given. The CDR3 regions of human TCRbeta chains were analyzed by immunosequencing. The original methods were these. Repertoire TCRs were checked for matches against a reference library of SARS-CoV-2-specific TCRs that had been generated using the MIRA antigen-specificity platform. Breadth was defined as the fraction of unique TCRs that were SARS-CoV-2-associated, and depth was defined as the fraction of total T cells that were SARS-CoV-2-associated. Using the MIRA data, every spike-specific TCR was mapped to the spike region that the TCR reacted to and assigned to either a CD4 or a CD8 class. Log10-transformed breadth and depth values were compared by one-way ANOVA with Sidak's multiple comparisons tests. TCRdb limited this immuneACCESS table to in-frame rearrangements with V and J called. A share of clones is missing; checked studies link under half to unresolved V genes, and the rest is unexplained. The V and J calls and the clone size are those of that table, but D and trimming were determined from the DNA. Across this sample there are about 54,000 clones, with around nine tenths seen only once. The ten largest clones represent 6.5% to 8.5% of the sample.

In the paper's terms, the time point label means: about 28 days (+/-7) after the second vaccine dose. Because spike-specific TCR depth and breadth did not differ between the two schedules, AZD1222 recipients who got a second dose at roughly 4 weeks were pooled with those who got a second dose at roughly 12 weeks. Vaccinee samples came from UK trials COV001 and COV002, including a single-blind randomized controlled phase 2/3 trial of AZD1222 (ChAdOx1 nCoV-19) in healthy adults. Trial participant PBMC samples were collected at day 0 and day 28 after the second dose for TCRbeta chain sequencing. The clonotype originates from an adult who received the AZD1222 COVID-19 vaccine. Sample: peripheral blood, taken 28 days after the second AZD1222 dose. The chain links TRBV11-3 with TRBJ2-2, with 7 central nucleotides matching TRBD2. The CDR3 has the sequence CASSLTSPNTGELFF. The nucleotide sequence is TGTGCCAGCAGCCTGACTAGCCCGAACACCGGGGAGCTGTTTTTT.